These 24 T cell receptor beta chains share one sample of origin, sequenced in a study of a mutant IDH1 vaccine in newly diagnosed glioma (dated by TCRdb to about 2021). Libraries were built with the immunoSEQ multiplex PCR assay. Imported from immuneACCESS, the table was reduced by TCRdb to in-frame sequences with V and J called. These copies leave out some clones; in studies compared against another copy, an unresolved V gene accounts for under half, and the cause of the remainder is not known. Counted in this sample were approximately 35,000 clones; 85% to 90% of them appeared once. The top ten clones comprise around 2.5% of the sample. Their antigens remain unidentified. This specimen's time point label, per the study, means: week 23, last vaccination. Every vaccine dose consisted of 300 ug of a 20-mer mutant IDH1 peptide in Montanide, administered subcutaneously together with topical imiquimod.

This material consisted of PBMCs, taken from a glioma patient whose treatment included an IDH1 peptide vaccine. These receptors came from a man in his forties or fifties with glioma.

The genes are TRBV30 and TRBJ2-5, with TRBD2 as a possible D gene (5 bases). CDR3 length equals 11 residues. Trimming took off 2 bases at V and 5 bases at J, with 6 bases between the two ends. CDR1 and CDR2 from the germline V gene are GTSNPN and SVGIG (reference sequence). The CDR3 loop is CAWSRTETQYF. The DNA of the CDR3 is TGTGCCTGGAGTCGGACTGAGACCCAGTACTTC.

The chain joins TRBV6-5 to TRBJ2-6; no clear D gene. The germline V gene encodes CDR1 MNHEY and CDR2 SVGAGI. The CDR3 sequence is 16 residues long. V was pared by 4 bases and J by 0 bases, with 10 bases between. The CDR3 DNA reads as TGTGCCAGCAGTTTAAGGGCCCCCTCTGGGGCCAACGTCCTGACTTTC. As protein: CASSLRAPSGANVLTF.

The rearrangement links TRBV4-3 to TRBJ2-3, with TRBD1 identical over 7 bases. Germline values: CDR1 LGHNA, CDR2 YSLEER. V was clipped by 0 bases and J by 2 bases; unmatched bases: 8. The CDR3 totals 17 residues. This CDR3 is CASSQDRTGFYTDTQYF. The CDR3 bases are TGCGCCAGCAGCCAAGATCGGACAGGCTTTTACACAGATACGCAGTATTTT.

The V gene is TRBV5-6, the J gene TRBJ2-5; D is uncertain. Germline V gene sequence: CDR1 SGHDT, CDR2 YYEEEE. This CDR3 has 16 residues. The V end lost 2 bases, the J end lost 7 bases, and 21 bases lay between the germline ends. The CDR3 protein is CASSLSSMGSLGTQYF. CDR3 in DNA: TGTGCCAGCAGCTTATCCTCAATGGGTAGCTTGGGGACCCAGTACTTC.

The V call is TRBV19, the J call TRBJ2-5; 8 bases map to TRBD1. Germline CDR1 reads LNHDA; CDR2 reads SQIVND (reference sequence). CDR3 length: 14 residues. The V segment lost 4 bases and the J segment 2 bases; nucleotides outside the gene matches: 3. The CDR3 DNA is TGTGCCAGTAGTACAGGGGGCCGGCAAGAGACCCAGTACTTC. Amino acid sequence: CASSTGGRQETQYF.

This chain joins TRBV5-1 and TRBJ2-3; TRBD2 is a possible D gene (5 bases). The CDR3 is made up of 16 amino acids. Trimming shortened V by 0 bases and J by 0 bases, and 11 bases separated the two germline ends. The germline V gene has CDR1 SGHRS and CDR2 YFSETQ. The CDR3 bases are TGCGCCAGCAGCTTGGGGGGAGACGCTAGCACAGATACGCAGTATTTT. It is translated as CASSLGGDASTDTQYF.

The J gene is TRBJ2-1, the V gene TRBV5-1, with D tentatively TRBD1 (6 bases). This CDR3 is 15 amino acids long. The V and J ends lost 4 bases and 5 bases respectively, with 16 bases between them. CDR1 and CDR2 from the germline V gene are SGHRS and YFSETQ. CDR3 DNA sequence: TGCGCCAGCAGCCCGCGTGGACAGACGGACAATGAGCAGTTCTTC. Protein sequence: CASSPRGQTDNEQFF.

The CDR3 protein is CASRAGQRAFF. The CDR3 DNA reads as TGTGCCAGCAGAGCGGGACAGCGAGCTTTCTTT. The chain links TRBV28 to TRBJ1-1; TRBD1 agrees at 7 bases. Germline trimming cut 6 bases from V and 10 bases from J; bases unmatched to any gene: 5. From germline, CDR1 is MDHEN and CDR2 SYDVKM. This CDR3 contains 11 residues.

The chain is built from TRBV20-1 and TRBJ2-1; D remains ambiguous. CDR1 and CDR2 (germline): DFQATT, SNEGSKA (reference sequence). CDR3 size: 11 residues. With 3 bases removed from V and 9 bases from J, the gap between germline ends came to 9 bases. CDR3 DNA: TGCAGTGCTAGTCCCCGAAGTGAGCAGTTCTTC. Translation gives CSASPRSEQFF.

The V call is TRBV30, the J call TRBJ2-7; possibly TRBD2 for D (6 bases). The V gene's germline CDR1 is GTSNPN and CDR2 SVGIG (reference sequence). This CDR3 comprises 13 residues. Trimming left V 1 base short and J 2 bases short, with 9 bases between. CDR3 nucleotides: TGTGCCTGGAGTGGGAGGGGACCCTACGAGCAGTACGTC. Its protein product is CAWSGRGPYEQYV.

The chain combines TRBV11-2 with TRBJ2-7; no clear D. The CDR3 covers 13 residues. Germline CDR1 SGHAT, CDR2 FQNNGV. Trimming removed 2 bases from V and 2 bases from J, with 7 bases in between. CDR3 sequence reads: CASSLSGAYEQYF. In DNA form, the CDR3 reads TGTGCCAGCAGCTTATCAGGCGCCTACGAGCAGTACTTC.

The chain recombines TRBV29-1 with TRBJ2-2; a possible D gene is TRBD1 (5 bases). This CDR3 spans 13 amino acids. Germline values: CDR1 SQVTM, CDR2 ANQGSEA. The ends were cut back, 7 bases at V and 1 base at J, with 10 bases in the middle. DNA for the CDR3: TGCAGCGCAAGGGGCCGGAACACCGGGGAGCTGTTTTTT. Translating gives CSARGRNTGELFF.

V and J are TRBV18 and TRBJ2-6, with TRBD1 matching 8 bases. Losses at the gene ends were 3 bases for V and 3 bases for J; bases not matched to a gene: 7. The V gene's germline CDR1 is KGHSH and CDR2 LQKENI. The CDR3 sequence is 17 residues long. This CDR3 is CASSPGQVARGANVLTF. CDR3 nucleotides: TGTGCCAGCTCACCGGGACAGGTAGCTCGTGGGGCCAACGTCCTGACTTTC.

The V and J genes are TRBV7-6 and TRBJ2-2; D might be TRBD1 (5 bases). Trimming took 3 bases from V and 5 from J, leaving 7 bases between them. Germline assignment: CDR1 SGHVS and CDR2 FNYEAQ. This CDR3 has 13 amino acids. CDR3 in DNA: TGTGCCAGCAGCTTGACAGTTACCGGGGAGCTGTTTTTT. Amino acid sequence: CASSLTVTGELFF. Full variable domain (rest looked up from reference TRBV7-6 and TRBJ2-2): GAGVSQSPRYKVTKRGQDVALRCDPISGHVSLYWYRQALGQGPEFLTYFNYEAQQDKSGLPNDRFSAERPEGSISTLTIQRTEQRDSAMYRCASSLTVTGELFFGEGSRLTVL.

The V gene is TRBV28, the J gene TRBJ1-2; D is unclear. The V gene lost 3 bases and the J gene lost 9 bases, with 17 bases spanning the gap. Germline V gene data show CDR1 as MDHEN and CDR2 as SYDVKM. The CDR3 has 14 residues. The CDR3 nucleotides read TGTGCCAGCAGTTTCGCGGCGGGAGTTCCGCGCTACACCTTC. As protein: CASSFAAGVPRYTF.

This clone was picked up one time. The rearrangement uses TRBV27 and TRBJ1-2; 10 bases are shared with TRBD1. With V trimmed by 0 bases and J by 4 bases, 2 bases remained unmatched. The CDR3 covers 15 residues. CDR1 is MNHEY, CDR2 SMNVEV, per germline (reference sequence). CDR3 loop: CASSLSRTGGYGYTF. For the CDR3, the DNA is TGTGCCAGCAGTTTATCTCGGACAGGGGGCTATGGCTACACCTTC.

The rearrangement joins TRBV5-1 to TRBJ1-1; 7 bases line up with TRBD1. V was clipped by 1 base and J by 0 bases; unmatched bases: 12. CDR3 length equals 18 residues. Germline CDR1 reads SGHRS; CDR2 reads YFSETQ. CDR3 DNA: TGCGCCAGCAGCTTGTCGGACAGGACAGTACTAATGAACACTGAAGCTTTCTTT. It translates to CASSLSDRTVLMNTEAFF. The full variable domain, in which reference TRBV5-1 and TRBJ1-1 provide the parts outside the CDR3, is KAGVTQTPRYLIKTRGQQVTLSCSPISGHRSVSWYQQTPGQGLQFLFEYFSETQRNKGNFPGRFSGRQFSNSRSEMNVSTLELGDSALYLCASSLSDRTVLMNTEAFFGQGTRLTVV.

The chain has TRBV5-1 and TRBJ2-2, with 10 bases that match TRBD2. CDR3 length: 16 amino acids. The V gene end was trimmed by 4 bases and the J gene end by 6 bases; junction bases not matched to a gene: 9. Germline V gives CDR1 SGHRS, CDR2 YFSETQ. CDR3 nucleotide sequence: TGCGCCAGCAGCCCCGTCGGAGGACTAGCGGCCGGGGAGCTGTTTTTT. This encodes CASSPVGGLAAGELFF.

The J gene is TRBJ1-4, the V gene TRBV6-1; TRBD1 aligns across 7 bases. The V and J ends lost 10 bases and 1 base, in that order; junction bases with no gene match: 6. The germline V gene encodes CDR1 MNHNS and CDR2 SASEGT. CDR3 length: 14 amino acids. CDR3 DNA sequence: TGTGCCACCACAGGGGCGGTAACTAATGAAAAACTGTTTTTT. As protein: CATTGAVTNEKLFF.

This sequence joins TRBV21-1 and TRBJ2-2; the table's D call, TRBD1, was not checked against the DNA. TRBV21-1 is a documented pseudogene. CDR3 length: 13 residues. The CDR3 sequence is CASSGARVGELFF. Here the CDR3 DNA reads TGTGCCAGCAGTGGCGCCAGGGTCGGGGAGCTGTTTTTT.

The gene calls are TRBV13 and TRBJ2-7, with unresolved D. The CDR3 spans 14 residues. Per the germline V gene, CDR1 is PRHDT and CDR2 is FYEKMQ (reference sequence). The V end was cut by 3 bases, the J end by 4 bases, with 13 bases between. CDR3: CASSFSLVTYEQYF. DNA of the CDR3: TGTGCCAGCAGCTTTAGTTTGGTGACTTACGAGCAGTACTTC.

The chain uses TRBV5-5 and TRBJ2-2; D not resolved. In germline, CDR1 is SGHKS, CDR2 YYEKEE (reference sequence). Trimming took 2 bases from V and 0 from J, leaving 8 bases between them. The CDR3 spans 15 residues. The CDR3 coding sequence is TGTGCCAGCAGCTTATGGAGCCCGAACACCGGGGAGCTGTTTTTT. It encodes CASSLWSPNTGELFF.

V and J are TRBV6-5 and TRBJ1-1, with 8 positions matching TRBD1. The CDR3 totals 15 residues. Germline CDR1 MNHEY, CDR2 SVGAGI. V was clipped by 2 bases and J by 6 bases; unmatched bases: 8. The CDR3 reads CASSYRAGGVAEAFF. The CDR3 bases are TGTGCCAGCAGTTACCGGGCAGGGGGCGTAGCTGAAGCTTTCTTT.

With respect to this clone: This CDR3 is also generated by other DNA sequences in the sample. The V call is TRBV14, the J call TRBJ2-5, with a possible D match to TRBD2 (6 bases). CDR3 size: 16 residues. V lost 4 bases to trimming and J lost 5 bases, with 20 bases between them. From germline, CDR1 is SGHDN and CDR2 FVKESK. The CDR3 sequence: CASSPKGLKKEETQYF. CDR3 DNA: TGTGCCAGCAGCCCGAAGGGACTGAAAAAGGAGGAGACCCAGTACTTC.